This T cell receptor beta chain was sequenced in a study of T cell changes during pregnancy in multiple sclerosis. Some clones are missing from TCRdb's copy, which holds only in-frame ones; the method was immunoSEQ multiplex PCR. In the table there are approximately 44,000 clones, about 93% of which are singletons. This receptor was identified in a female donor with multiple sclerosis, enrolled in a pregnancy study. Material: CD4+ T cells from peripheral blood mononuclear cells, obtained before pregnancy.

For the CDR3, the DNA is TGTGCCTGGAGTGCAGATAGCAATCAGCCCCAGCATTTT. This translates into CAWSADSNQPQHF. The chain links TRBV30 to TRBJ1-5; D remains unclear. V gave up 1 base and J gave up 0 bases, with 4 bases separating them. The germline V gene encodes CDR1 GTSNPN and CDR2 SVGIG (reference sequence). CDR3 length: 13 residues. Looking up the rest from reference TRBV30 and TRBJ1-5 gives the full variable domain: SQTIHQWPATLVQPVGSPLSLECTVEGTSNPNLYWYRQAAGRGLQLLFYSVGIGQISSEVPQNLSASRPQDRQFILSSKKLLLSDSGFYLCAWSADSNQPQHFGDGTRLSIL.